The clone carrying this TCR beta chain was detected only once. Germline trimming cut 3 bases from V and 0 bases from J; bases unmatched to any gene: 8. This CDR3 is 18 amino acids long. Looked up from germline, CDR1 is MDHEN and CDR2 is SYDVKM. This sample is drawn from a study of T cell changes during pregnancy in multiple sclerosis. Profiled with immunoSEQ multiplex PCR; TCRdb holds only in-frame clones, not every one. The sample comprises tens of thousands of clones, about 90% of which are singletons, and 1.3% to 1.5% rests with the top ten. The V call is TRBV28, the J call TRBJ2-3; TRBD2 aligns across 11 bases. The sample consisted of peripheral blood, taken in the second trimester of pregnancy. This receptor was taken from a female donor in good health, enrolled as a control in a pregnancy study. CDR3 loop: CASSFPTSGTPSTDTQYF. Here the CDR3 DNA reads TGTGCCAGCAGTTTTCCGACTAGCGGGACTCCTAGCACAGATACGCAGTATTTT. Drawing the rest from reference TRBV28 and TRBJ2-3, the complete variable domain is DVKVTQSSRYLVKRTGEKVFLECVQDMDHENMFWYRQDPGLGLRLIYFSYDVKMKEKGDIPEGYSVSREKKERFSLILESASTNQTSMYLCASSFPTSGTPSTDTQYFGPGTRLTVL.